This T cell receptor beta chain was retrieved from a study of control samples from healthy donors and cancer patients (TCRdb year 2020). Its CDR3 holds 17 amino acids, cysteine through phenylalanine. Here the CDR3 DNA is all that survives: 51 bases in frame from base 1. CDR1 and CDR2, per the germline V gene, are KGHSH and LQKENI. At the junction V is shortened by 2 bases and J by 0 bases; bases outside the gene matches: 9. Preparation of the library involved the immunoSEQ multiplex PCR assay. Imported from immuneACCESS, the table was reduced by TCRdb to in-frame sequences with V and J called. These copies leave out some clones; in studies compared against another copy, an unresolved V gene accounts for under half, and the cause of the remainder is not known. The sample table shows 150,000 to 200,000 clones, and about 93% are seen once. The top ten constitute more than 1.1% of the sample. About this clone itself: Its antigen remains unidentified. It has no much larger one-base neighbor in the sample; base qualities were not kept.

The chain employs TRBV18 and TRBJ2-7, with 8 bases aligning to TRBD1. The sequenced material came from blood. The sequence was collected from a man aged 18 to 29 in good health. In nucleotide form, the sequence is TGTGCCAGCTCACCAGGGCCGGGACAGGTGGACTCCTACGAGCAGTACTTC. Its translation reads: CASSPGPGQVDSYEQYF.